A selection of T cell receptor beta chains follows, all from one sample in a study of blood T cell repertoires in COVID-19. Repertoires were generated with immunoSEQ multiplex PCR, while TCRdb's copy carries only in-frame clones and drops some. Of some 230,000 clones detected, approximately 84% appear once; the ten largest clones hold approximately 2.9%. The sequenced sample was peripheral blood. The receptors originated from a woman in her twenties or thirties who had recovered from COVID-19. The CDR3 runs from the conserved cysteine through the conserved F or W. Fields, in order: V gene, D gene, clone size, J gene, CDR3 protein, CDR3 DNA. D genes are given only for firm matches. Where a row states a size, it is once, few, many or the class of an expanded clone; other rows omit it.

V gene: TRBV28
D gene: TRBD2
clone size: NA
J gene: TRBJ2-1
CDR3 protein: CASSLTTSGSVSNEQFF
CDR3 DNA: TGTGCCAGCAGTCTCACCACTAGCGGGAGTGTATCTAATGAGCAGTTCTTC

V gene: TRBV6-6
D gene: TRBD2
clone size: NA
J gene: TRBJ2-7
CDR3 protein: CASSYSRTSGYEQYF
CDR3 DNA: TGTGCCAGCAGTTACTCGAGGACTAGCGGTTACGAGCAGTACTTC

V gene: TRBV2
D gene: TRBD2
clone size: few
J gene: TRBJ2-3
CDR3 protein: CASSEGTSGSTDTQYF
CDR3 DNA: TGTGCCAGCAGTGAAGGGACTAGCGGGAGCACAGATACGCAGTATTTT

V gene: TRBV18
D gene: NA
clone size: once
J gene: TRBJ2-7
CDR3 protein: CASSPPLTGTYEQYF
CDR3 DNA: TGTGCCAGCTCACCACCTTTAACAGGGACCTACGAGCAGTACTTC

V gene: TRBV10-3
D gene: TRBD2
clone size: NA
J gene: TRBJ2-2
CDR3 protein: CAISDLGLAGVGANTGELFF
CDR3 DNA: TGTGCCATCAGTGACCTCGGACTAGCGGGAGTGGGTGCGAACACCGGGGAGCTGTTTTTT

V gene: TRBV29-1
D gene: TRBD1
clone size: NA
J gene: TRBJ2-7
CDR3 protein: CSVGAGTVGPYEQYF
CDR3 DNA: TGCAGCGTAGGAGCCGGGACAGTGGGTCCCTACGAGCAGTACTTC

V gene: TRBV11-2
D gene: NA
clone size: NA
J gene: TRBJ2-2
CDR3 protein: CASSRRGNTGELFF
CDR3 DNA: TGTGCCAGCAGCCGCAGGGGGAACACCGGGGAGCTGTTTTTT

V gene: TRBV7-6
D gene: NA
clone size: NA
J gene: TRBJ1-1
CDR3 protein: CASSREQNTEAFF
CDR3 DNA: TGTGCCAGCAGCCGTGAACAGAACACTGAAGCTTTCTTT

V gene: TRBV10-3
D gene: NA
clone size: NA
J gene: TRBJ2-7
CDR3 protein: CATTGSYEQYF
CDR3 DNA: TGTGCCACCACAGGTTCCTACGAGCAGTACTTC

V gene: TRBV28
D gene: NA
clone size: few
J gene: TRBJ1-3
CDR3 protein: CASSYQSSGNTIYF
CDR3 DNA: TGTGCCAGCAGCTACCAAAGCTCTGGAAACACCATATATTTT

V gene: TRBV4-1
D gene: TRBD1
clone size: NA
J gene: TRBJ1-2
CDR3 protein: CASSPQVTGSYGYTF
CDR3 DNA: TGCGCCAGCAGCCCTCAGGTGACAGGGTCCTATGGCTACACCTTC

V gene: TRBV28
D gene: NA
clone size: few
J gene: TRBJ1-3
CDR3 protein: CASRETGPSGNTIYF
CDR3 DNA: TGTGCCAGCAGGGAAACAGGGCCCTCTGGAAACACCATATATTTT

V gene: TRBV3-1/TRBV3-2
D gene: NA
clone size: NA
J gene: TRBJ1-2
CDR3 protein: CASSQESRGDYGYTF
CDR3 DNA: TGTGCCAGCAGCCAAGAATCCCGGGGAGATTATGGCTACACCTTC

V gene: TRBV3-1/TRBV3-2
D gene: NA
clone size: once
J gene: TRBJ1-3
CDR3 protein: CASSQGVAGSGNTIYF
CDR3 DNA: TGTGCCAGCAGCCAAGGGGTAGCAGGGTCGGGAAACACCATATATTTT

V gene: TRBV5-1
D gene: TRBD1
clone size: NA
J gene: TRBJ1-1
CDR3 protein: CASSLTGGGTEAFF
CDR3 DNA: TGCGCCAGCAGCTTAACAGGGGGAGGGACTGAAGCTTTCTTT

V gene: TRBV27
D gene: TRBD1
clone size: once
J gene: TRBJ2-5
CDR3 protein: CASSLGTGKETQYF
CDR3 DNA: TGTGCCAGCAGTTTAGGGACAGGGAAAGAGACCCAGTACTTC

V gene: TRBV6-5
D gene: NA
clone size: few
J gene: TRBJ2-7
CDR3 protein: CASSFTSRGERYEQYF
CDR3 DNA: TGTGCCAGCAGTTTCACCTCCCGGGGAGAGCGCTACGAGCAGTACTTC

V gene: TRBV27
D gene: TRBD2
clone size: once
J gene: TRBJ2-7
CDR3 protein: CASSLLRTSGSNYEQYF
CDR3 DNA: TGTGCCAGCAGTTTATTGAGGACTAGCGGGAGTAATTACGAGCAGTACTTC

V gene: TRBV7-2
D gene: NA
clone size: NA
J gene: TRBJ2-1
CDR3 protein: CASSFWLEQFF
CDR3 DNA: TGTGCCAGCAGCTTTTGGCTGGAGCAGTTCTTC

V gene: TRBV6-1
D gene: NA
clone size: NA
J gene: TRBJ2-2
CDR3 protein: CASSEALLGGANTGELFF
CDR3 DNA: TGTGCCAGCAGTGAAGCGCTTCTAGGGGGAGCGAACACCGGGGAGCTGTTTTTT

V gene: TRBV13
D gene: NA
clone size: NA
J gene: TRBJ2-1
CDR3 protein: CASSLTVEINEQFF
CDR3 DNA: TGTGCCAGCAGCTTAACTGTGGAGATCAATGAGCAGTTCTTC

V gene: TRBV5-1
D gene: TRBD1
clone size: NA
J gene: TRBJ1-1
CDR3 protein: CASSLRGQPSEAFF
CDR3 DNA: TGCGCCAGCAGCTTGCGGGGACAGCCATCTGAAGCTTTCTTT

V gene: TRBV19
D gene: NA
clone size: NA
J gene: TRBJ2-1
CDR3 protein: CASSGTSLSSYNEQFF
CDR3 DNA: TGTGCCAGTAGTGGAACTAGCTTGAGCTCCTACAATGAGCAGTTCTTC

V gene: TRBV6-1
D gene: NA
clone size: few
J gene: TRBJ1-2
CDR3 protein: CASSEGGGANYGYTF
CDR3 DNA: TGTGCCAGCAGTGAAGGAGGGGGGGCTAACTATGGCTACACCTTC

V gene: TRBV3-1/TRBV3-2
D gene: NA
clone size: few
J gene: TRBJ2-7
CDR3 protein: CASSQALTRIYEQYF
CDR3 DNA: TGTGCCAGCAGCCAAGCCCTAACTAGGATCTACGAGCAGTACTTC

V gene: TRBV2
D gene: NA
clone size: NA
J gene: TRBJ2-7
CDR3 protein: CASSPWDTIYEQYF
CDR3 DNA: TGTGCCAGCAGTCCCTGGGACACCATCTACGAGCAGTACTTC

V gene: TRBV6-6
D gene: TRBD1
clone size: few
J gene: TRBJ2-7
CDR3 protein: CASRRGQNSYEQYF
CDR3 DNA: TGTGCCAGCAGGAGGGGACAGAACTCCTACGAGCAGTACTTC

V gene: TRBV6-5
D gene: TRBD1
clone size: few
J gene: TRBJ1-2
CDR3 protein: CASRRGQEANYGYTF
CDR3 DNA: TGTGCCAGCAGGAGGGGACAGGAAGCTAACTATGGCTACACCTTC

V gene: TRBV5-1
D gene: NA
clone size: NA
J gene: TRBJ2-3
CDR3 protein: CASARTGRQDTQYF
CDR3 DNA: TGCGCCAGTGCTAGAACGGGAAGGCAAGATACGCAGTATTTT

V gene: TRBV7-3
D gene: TRBD1
clone size: NA
J gene: TRBJ1-6
CDR3 protein: CASSLRPGQAGSSPLHF
CDR3 DNA: TGTGCCAGCAGCTTAAGGCCAGGACAGGCGGGCAGTTCACCCCTCCACTTT

V gene: TRBV7-9
D gene: TRBD1
clone size: medium-sized
J gene: TRBJ1-4
CDR3 protein: CASSQETGVEEKLFF
CDR3 DNA: TGTGCCAGCAGCCAGGAGACAGGGGTGGAAGAAAAACTGTTTTTT

V gene: TRBV27
D gene: NA
clone size: NA
J gene: TRBJ1-6
CDR3 protein: CASSLGSAFSSPLHF
CDR3 DNA: TGTGCCAGCAGTTTAGGGAGCGCCTTTAGTTCACCCCTCCACTTT

V gene: TRBV5-1
D gene: NA
clone size: NA
J gene: TRBJ2-7
CDR3 protein: CASSAAPYEQYF
CDR3 DNA: TGCGCCAGCTCGGCAGCGCCCTACGAGCAGTACTTC

V gene: TRBV9
D gene: TRBD1
clone size: once
J gene: TRBJ2-1
CDR3 protein: CASSSRQGQTEQFF
CDR3 DNA: TGTGCCAGCAGCTCGCGACAGGGTCAGACTGAGCAGTTCTTC

V gene: TRBV28
D gene: NA
clone size: NA
J gene: TRBJ2-1
CDR3 protein: CARRQTGNEQFF
CDR3 DNA: TGTGCCAGAAGACAAACCGGCAATGAGCAGTTCTTC

V gene: TRBV12-5
D gene: NA
clone size: once
J gene: TRBJ1-1
CDR3 protein: CASGLLPTEAFF
CDR3 DNA: TGTGCTAGTGGTTTGCTCCCCACTGAAGCTTTCTTT

V gene: TRBV19
D gene: TRBD1
clone size: many
J gene: TRBJ2-5
CDR3 protein: CASSIDRGSTETQYF
CDR3 DNA: TGTGCCAGTAGTATCGACAGGGGGAGCACGGAGACCCAGTACTTC

V gene: TRBV4-2
D gene: NA
clone size: NA
J gene: TRBJ2-7
CDR3 protein: CASSPPGLLYEQYF
CDR3 DNA: TGTGCCAGCAGCCCCCCGGGACTTTTATACGAGCAGTACTTC

V gene: TRBV2
D gene: TRBD1
clone size: NA
J gene: TRBJ1-5
CDR3 protein: CATHPPGQGNQPQHF
CDR3 DNA: TGTGCCACACACCCCCCCGGACAGGGGAATCAGCCCCAGCATTTT

V gene: TRBV5-1
D gene: TRBD1
clone size: NA
J gene: TRBJ1-1
CDR3 protein: CASSMDRGTEAFF
CDR3 DNA: TGCGCCAGCAGCATGGACAGGGGCACTGAAGCTTTCTTT

V gene: TRBV7-9
D gene: TRBD2
clone size: NA
J gene: TRBJ2-5
CDR3 protein: CASSFSGSVEETQYF
CDR3 DNA: TGTGCCAGCAGCTTTAGCGGGAGTGTCGAGGAGACCCAGTACTTC